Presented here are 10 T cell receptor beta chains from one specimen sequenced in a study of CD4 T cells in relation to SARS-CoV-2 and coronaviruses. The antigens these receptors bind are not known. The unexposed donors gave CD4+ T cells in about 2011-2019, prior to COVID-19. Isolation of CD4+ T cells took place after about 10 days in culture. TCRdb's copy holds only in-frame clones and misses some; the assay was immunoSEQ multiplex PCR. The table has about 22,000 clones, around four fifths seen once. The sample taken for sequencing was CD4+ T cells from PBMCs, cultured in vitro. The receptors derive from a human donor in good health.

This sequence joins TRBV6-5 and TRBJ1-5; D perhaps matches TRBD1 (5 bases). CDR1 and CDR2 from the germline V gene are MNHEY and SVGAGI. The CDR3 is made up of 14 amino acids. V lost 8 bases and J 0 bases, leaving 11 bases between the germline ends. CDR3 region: CASASGISNQPQHF. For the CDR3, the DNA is TGTGCCAGCGCGTCAGGGATTAGCAATCAGCCCCAGCATTTT.

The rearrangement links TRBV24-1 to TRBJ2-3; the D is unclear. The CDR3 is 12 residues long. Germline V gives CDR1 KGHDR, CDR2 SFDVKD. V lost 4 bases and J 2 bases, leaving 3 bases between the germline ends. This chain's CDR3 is CATSDVTDTQYF. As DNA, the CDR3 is TGTGCCACCAGTGACGTCACAGATACGCAGTATTTT.

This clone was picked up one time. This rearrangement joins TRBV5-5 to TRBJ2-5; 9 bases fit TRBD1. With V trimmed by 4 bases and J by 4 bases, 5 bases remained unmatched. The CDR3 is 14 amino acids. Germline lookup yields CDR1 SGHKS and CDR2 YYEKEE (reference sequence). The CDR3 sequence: CASSPTGGGETQYF. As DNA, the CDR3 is TGTGCCAGCAGCCCAACAGGGGGCGGAGAGACCCAGTACTTC.

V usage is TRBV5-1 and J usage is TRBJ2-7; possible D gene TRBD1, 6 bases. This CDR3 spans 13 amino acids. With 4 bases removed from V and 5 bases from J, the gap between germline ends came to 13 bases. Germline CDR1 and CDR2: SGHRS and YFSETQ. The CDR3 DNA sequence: TGCGCCAGCAGCACCACGACAGGTAACGAGCAGTACTTC. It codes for CASSTTTGNEQYF.

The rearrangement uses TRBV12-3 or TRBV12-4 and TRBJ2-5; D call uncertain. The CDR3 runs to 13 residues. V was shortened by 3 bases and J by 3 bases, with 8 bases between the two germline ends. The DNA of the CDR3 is TGTGCCAGCAGTTTCAGTTGGGAAGAGACCCAGTACTTC. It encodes CASSFSWEETQYF.

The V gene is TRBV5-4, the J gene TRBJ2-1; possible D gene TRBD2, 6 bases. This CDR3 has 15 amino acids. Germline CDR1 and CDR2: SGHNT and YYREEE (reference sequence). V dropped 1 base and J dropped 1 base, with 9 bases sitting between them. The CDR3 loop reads CASSLSGASYNEQFF. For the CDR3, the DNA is TGTGCCAGCAGCTTGTCGGGAGCTTCCTACAATGAGCAGTTCTTC.

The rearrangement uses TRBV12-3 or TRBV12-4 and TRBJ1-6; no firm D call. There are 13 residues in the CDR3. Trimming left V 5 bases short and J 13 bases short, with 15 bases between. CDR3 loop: CASSRTTPWPLHF. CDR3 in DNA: TGTGCCAGCAGTAGGACTACGCCTTGGCCCCTCCACTTT.

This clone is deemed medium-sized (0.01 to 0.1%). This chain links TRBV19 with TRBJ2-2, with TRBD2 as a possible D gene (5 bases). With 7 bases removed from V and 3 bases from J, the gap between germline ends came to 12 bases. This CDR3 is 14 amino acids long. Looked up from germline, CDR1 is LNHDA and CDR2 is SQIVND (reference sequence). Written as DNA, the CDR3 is TGTGCCAGTATAGGGCTAGCTCACACCGGGGAGCTGTTTTTT. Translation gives CASIGLAHTGELFF.

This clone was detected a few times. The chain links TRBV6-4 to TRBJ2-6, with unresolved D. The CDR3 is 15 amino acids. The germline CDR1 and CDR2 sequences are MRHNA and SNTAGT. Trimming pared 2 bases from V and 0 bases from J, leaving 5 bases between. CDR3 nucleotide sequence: TGTGCCAGCAGTGACGACAACTCTGGGGCCAACGTCCTGACTTTC. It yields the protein CASSDDNSGANVLTF.

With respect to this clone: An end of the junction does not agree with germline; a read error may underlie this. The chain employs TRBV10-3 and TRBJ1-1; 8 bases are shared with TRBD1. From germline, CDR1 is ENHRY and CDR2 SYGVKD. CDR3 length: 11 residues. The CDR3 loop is CAISEGQGAYF. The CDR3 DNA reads TGTGCCATCAGTGAAGGACAGGGTGCTTACTTT.